This passage covers 9 T cell receptor beta chains from one sample sequenced in a study of post-analysis software for immune sequencing data. Unique molecular identifiers tagged the TCR beta cDNA libraries. TCRdb independently ran MiXCR on the PCR reads; one entry per CDR3 protein. Of roughly 670,000 distinct CDR3 sequences in the sample, roughly three fifths were seen once. No antigens are known for them. General study results and limits: Among roughly five TRBV segments more frequent in patients than controls were TRBV5-6, TRBV5-1 and TRBV20-1.

The sequencing sample was made of blood. These receptors all stem from a girl between 2 and 10 years old with multiple sclerosis.

The chain has TRBV12-3 or TRBV12-4 and TRBJ2-1, with 11 bases aligning to TRBD2. V shed 6 bases and J 15 bases; nucleotides not matched to a gene: 7. This CDR3 region has 12 residues. The CDR3 DNA sequence: TGTGCCAGCAGCTTACTAGCGGGAGTGGGGTTCTTC. Its translation: CASSLLAGVGFF.

The chain uses TRBV6-2 or TRBV6-3 and TRBJ2-1; 8 bases align to TRBD2. Trimming took 5 bases from V and 3 from J; bases not matched to a gene: 3. There are 14 residues in the CDR3. Looked up from germline, CDR1 is MNHEY and CDR2 is SVGEGT. The CDR3 DNA follows: TGTGCCAGCAGTAAGCGGGAGCTCTACAATGAGCAGTTCTTC. Translation gives CASSKRELYNEQFF.

The DNA for the CDR3 is TGTGCCAGCAGTTCCACCCGCCCGGGGGGTCTCGAGGATACGCAGTATTTT. Translated, it gives CASSSTRPGGLEDTQYF. The chain joins TRBV27 to TRBJ2-3; 7 bases are shared with TRBD2. CDR1 and CDR2 (germline): MNHEY, SMNVEV (reference sequence). This CDR3 spans 17 amino acids. Trimming removed 4 bases from V and 6 bases from J; junction bases left unmatched: 16.

The CDR3 loop reads CASSLAFPGNIQYF. CDR3 DNA sequence: TGCGCCAGCAGCTTGGCATTCCCGGGAAACATTCAGTACTTC. This chain uses TRBV5-1 with TRBJ2-4, with no clear D. CDR3 length equals 14 residues. V shed 0 bases and J shed 6 bases, with 10 bases lying between them. Germline V lookup: CDR1 SGHRS, CDR2 YFSETQ.

DNA for the CDR3: TGTGCCAGCAGCCGTCACCGGGACAGCCCCTACGAGCAGTACTTC. Translated, it gives CASSRHRDSPYEQYF. The chain carries TRBV14 and TRBJ2-7; 7 nucleotides align to TRBD1. Germline V gene data show CDR1 as SGHDN and CDR2 as FVKESK. The CDR3 totals 15 residues. J lost 2 bases, V lost 4 bases, and 8 bases had no gene match.

CDR3 residues: CASSSAAGRGYTF. The CDR3 DNA reads TGTGCCAGCAGCTCCGCAGCCGGTCGTGGCTACACCTTC. The chain recombines TRBV7-2 with TRBJ1-2; D is unclear. The CDR3 contains 13 residues. Trimming took 4 bases from V and 7 from J, leaving 13 bases between them. Germline CDR1 reads SGHTA; CDR2 reads FQGNSA. The full variable domain, its missing parts supplied by reference TRBV7-2 and TRBJ1-2, is GAGVSQSPSNKVTEKGKDVELRCDPISGHTALYWYRQSLGQGLEFLIYFQGNSAPDKSGLPSDRFSAERTGGSVSTLTIQRTQQEDSAVYLCASSSAAGRGYTFGSGTRLTVV.

This clonotype was observed a handful of times. This chain joins TRBV20-1 and TRBJ2-2, with D unresolved. The CDR3 runs to 13 residues. CDR1 is DFQATT and CDR2 is SNEGSKA in the germline V gene (reference sequence). V lost 3 bases to trimming and J lost 4 bases, with 9 bases between them. This CDR3 reads CSASGLVTGELFF. CDR3 DNA sequence: TGCAGTGCTAGTGGGCTCGTCACCGGGGAGCTGTTTTTT.

V usage is TRBV6-6 and J usage is TRBJ2-5; weak D call: TRBD1 (6 bases). CDR3 length equals 13 residues. With 2 bases removed from V and 7 bases from J, the gap between germline ends came to 11 bases. Germline assignment: CDR1 MNHNY and CDR2 SVGAGI (reference sequence). CDR3 sequence: CASSYMGARTQYF. In DNA, the CDR3 is TGTGCCAGCAGTTACATGGGGGCTCGGACCCAGTACTTC.

The chain couples TRBV27 to TRBJ2-1; 7 positions match TRBD1. Trimming took 5 bases from V and 8 from J; bases not matched to a gene: 15. Looked up from germline, CDR1 is MNHEY and CDR2 is SMNVEV (reference sequence). The CDR3 is made up of 16 amino acids. This CDR3 reads CASSTRGAGGLDEQFF. The CDR3 nucleotides read TGTGCCAGCAGTACCCGTGGGGCAGGGGGTCTTGATGAGCAGTTCTTC.